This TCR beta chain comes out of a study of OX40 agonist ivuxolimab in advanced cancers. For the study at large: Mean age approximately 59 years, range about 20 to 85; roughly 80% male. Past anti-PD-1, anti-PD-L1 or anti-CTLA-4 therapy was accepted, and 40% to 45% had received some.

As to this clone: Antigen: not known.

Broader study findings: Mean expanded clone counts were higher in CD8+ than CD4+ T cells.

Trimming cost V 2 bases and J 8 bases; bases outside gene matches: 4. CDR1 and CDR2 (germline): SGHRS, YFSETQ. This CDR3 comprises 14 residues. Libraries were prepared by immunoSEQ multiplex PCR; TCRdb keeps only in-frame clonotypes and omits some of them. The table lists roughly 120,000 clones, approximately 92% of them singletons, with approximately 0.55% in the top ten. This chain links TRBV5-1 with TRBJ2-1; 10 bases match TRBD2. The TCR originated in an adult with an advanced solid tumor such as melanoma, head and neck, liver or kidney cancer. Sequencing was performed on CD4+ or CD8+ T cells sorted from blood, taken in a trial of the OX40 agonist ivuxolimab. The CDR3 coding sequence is TGCGCCAGCAGCTTCCCTAGCGGGGGTTATGAGCAGTTCTTC. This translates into CASSFPSGGYEQFF.